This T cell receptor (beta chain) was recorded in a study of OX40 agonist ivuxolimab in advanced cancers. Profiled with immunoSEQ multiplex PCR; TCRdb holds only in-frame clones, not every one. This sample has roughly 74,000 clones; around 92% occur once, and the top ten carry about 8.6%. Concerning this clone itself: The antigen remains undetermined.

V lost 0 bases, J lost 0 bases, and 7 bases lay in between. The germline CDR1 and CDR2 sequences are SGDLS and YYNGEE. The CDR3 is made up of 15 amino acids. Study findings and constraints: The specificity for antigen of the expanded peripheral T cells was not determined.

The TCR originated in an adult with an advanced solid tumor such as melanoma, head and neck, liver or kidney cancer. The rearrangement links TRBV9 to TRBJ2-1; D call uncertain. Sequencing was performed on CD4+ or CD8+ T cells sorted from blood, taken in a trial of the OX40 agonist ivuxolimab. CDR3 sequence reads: CASSVDWSSYNEQFF. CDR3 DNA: TGTGCCAGCAGCGTAGATTGGAGCTCCTACAATGAGCAGTTCTTC.